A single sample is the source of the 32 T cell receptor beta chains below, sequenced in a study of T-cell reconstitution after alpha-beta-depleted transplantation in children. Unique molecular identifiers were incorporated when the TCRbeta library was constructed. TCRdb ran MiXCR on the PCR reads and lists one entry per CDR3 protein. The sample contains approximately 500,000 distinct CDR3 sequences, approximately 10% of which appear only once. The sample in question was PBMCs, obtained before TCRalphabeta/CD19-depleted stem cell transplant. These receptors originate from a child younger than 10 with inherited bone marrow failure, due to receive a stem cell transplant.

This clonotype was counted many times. The CDR3: CASSFGFDGRAYEQYF. The CDR3 DNA reads TGTGCCAGCAGTTTTGGGTTCGACGGTCGGGCCTACGAGCAGTACTTC. V usage is TRBV27 and J usage is TRBJ2-7; D gene unclear. The CDR3 contains 16 residues. Per germline, CDR1 MNHEY and CDR2 SMNVEV (reference sequence). The V end lost 3 bases, the J end lost 2 bases, and 17 bases lay between the germline ends.

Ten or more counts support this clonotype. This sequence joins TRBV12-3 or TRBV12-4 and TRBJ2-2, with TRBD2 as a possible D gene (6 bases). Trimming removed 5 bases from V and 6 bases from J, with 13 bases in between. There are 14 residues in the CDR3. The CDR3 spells CASSPGTPAGELFF. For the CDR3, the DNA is TGTGCCAGCAGTCCCGGGACTCCGGCCGGGGAGCTGTTTTTT.

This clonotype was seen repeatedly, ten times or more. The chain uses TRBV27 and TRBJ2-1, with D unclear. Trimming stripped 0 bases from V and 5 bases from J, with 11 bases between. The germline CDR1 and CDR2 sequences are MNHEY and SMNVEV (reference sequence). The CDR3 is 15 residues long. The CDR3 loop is CASSLSAHEHNEQFF. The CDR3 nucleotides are TGTGCCAGCAGTTTATCAGCGCATGAACACAATGAGCAGTTCTTC.

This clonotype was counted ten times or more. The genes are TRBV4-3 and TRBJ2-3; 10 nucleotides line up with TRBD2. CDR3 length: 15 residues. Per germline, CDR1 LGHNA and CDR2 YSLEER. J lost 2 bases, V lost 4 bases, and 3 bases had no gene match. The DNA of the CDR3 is TGCGCCAGCAGCCCACTAGCGGGAAACACAGATACGCAGTATTTT. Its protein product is CASSPLAGNTDTQYF.

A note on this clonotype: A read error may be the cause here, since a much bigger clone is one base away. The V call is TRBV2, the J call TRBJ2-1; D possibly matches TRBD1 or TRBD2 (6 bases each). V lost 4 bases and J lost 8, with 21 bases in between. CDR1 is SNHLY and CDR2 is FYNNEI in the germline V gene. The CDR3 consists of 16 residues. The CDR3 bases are TGTGCCAGCAGTGTGTCGAGCGGAGGGGGGTACCATGAGCAGTTCTTC. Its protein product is CASSVSSGGGYHEQFF.

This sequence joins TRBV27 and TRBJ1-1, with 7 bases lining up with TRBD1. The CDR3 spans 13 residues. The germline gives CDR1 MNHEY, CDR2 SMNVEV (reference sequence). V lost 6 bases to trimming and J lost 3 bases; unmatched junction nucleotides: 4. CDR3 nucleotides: TGTGCCAGCAGCCGGGGACAGTACACTGAAGCTTTCTTT. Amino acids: CASSRGQYTEAFF.

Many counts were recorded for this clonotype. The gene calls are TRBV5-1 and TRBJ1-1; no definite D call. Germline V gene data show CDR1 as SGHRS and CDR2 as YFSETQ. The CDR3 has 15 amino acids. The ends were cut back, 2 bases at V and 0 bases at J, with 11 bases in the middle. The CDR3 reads CASSFTATMNTEAFF. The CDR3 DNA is TGCGCCAGCAGCTTCACAGCAACCATGAACACTGAAGCTTTCTTT.

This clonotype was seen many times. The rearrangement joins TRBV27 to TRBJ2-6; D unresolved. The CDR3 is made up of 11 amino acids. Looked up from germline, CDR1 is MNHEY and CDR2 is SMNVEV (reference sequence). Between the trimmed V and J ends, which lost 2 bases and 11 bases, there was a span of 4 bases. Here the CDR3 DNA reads TGTGCCAGCAGTTTAGGGGACGTCCTGACTTTC. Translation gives CASSLGDVLTF.

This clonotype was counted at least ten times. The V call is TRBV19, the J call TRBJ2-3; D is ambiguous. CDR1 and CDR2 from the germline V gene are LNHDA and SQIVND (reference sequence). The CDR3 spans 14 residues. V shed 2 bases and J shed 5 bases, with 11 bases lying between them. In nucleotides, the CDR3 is TGTGCCAGTAGTATACTACCGTGGGAAGATACGCAGTATTTT. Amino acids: CASSILPWEDTQYF.

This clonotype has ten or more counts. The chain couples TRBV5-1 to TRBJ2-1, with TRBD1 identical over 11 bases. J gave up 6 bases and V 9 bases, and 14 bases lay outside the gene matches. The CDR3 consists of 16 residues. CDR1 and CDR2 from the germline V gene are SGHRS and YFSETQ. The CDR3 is CATQRVPGQGGNEQFF. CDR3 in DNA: TGCGCCACCCAAAGGGTGCCGGGACAGGGGGGCAATGAGCAGTTCTTC. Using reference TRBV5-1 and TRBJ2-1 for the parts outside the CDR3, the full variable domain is KAGVTQTPRYLIKTRGQQVTLSCSPISGHRSVSWYQQTPGQGLQFLFEYFSETQRNKGNFPGRFSGRQFSNSRSEMNVSTLELGDSALYLCATQRVPGQGGNEQFFGPGTRLTVL.

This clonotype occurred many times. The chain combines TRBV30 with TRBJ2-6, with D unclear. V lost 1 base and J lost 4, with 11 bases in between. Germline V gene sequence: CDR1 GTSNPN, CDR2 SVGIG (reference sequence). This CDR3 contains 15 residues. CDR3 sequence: CAWSGDLAGANVLTF. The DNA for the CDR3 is TGTGCCTGGAGTGGCGATTTGGCAGGGGCCAACGTCCTGACTTTC. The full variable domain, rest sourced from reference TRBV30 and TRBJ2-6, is SQTIHQWPATLVQPVGSPLSLECTVEGTSNPNLYWYRQAAGRGLQLLFYSVGIGQISSEVPQNLSASRPQDRQFILSSKKLLLSDSGFYLCAWSGDLAGANVLTFGAGSRLTVL.

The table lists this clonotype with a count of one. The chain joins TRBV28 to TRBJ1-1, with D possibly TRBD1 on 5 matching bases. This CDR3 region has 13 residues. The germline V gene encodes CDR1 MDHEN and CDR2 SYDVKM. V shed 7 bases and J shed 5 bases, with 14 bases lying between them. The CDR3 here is CASTWGRPTEAFF. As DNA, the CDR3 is TGTGCCAGCACCTGGGGCAGACCGACTGAAGCTTTCTTT.

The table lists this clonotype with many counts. The CDR3 DNA is TGCAGCGGTCTCGGGACAGGGAGCACAGATACGCAGTATTTT. Translating it yields CSGLGTGSTDTQYF. V usage is TRBV29-1 and J usage is TRBJ2-3; 9 positions agree with TRBD1. This CDR3 spans 14 amino acids. Germline CDR1 is SQVTM and CDR2 is ANQGSEA. J was trimmed by 0 bases and V by 7 bases; bases with no gene match: 5.

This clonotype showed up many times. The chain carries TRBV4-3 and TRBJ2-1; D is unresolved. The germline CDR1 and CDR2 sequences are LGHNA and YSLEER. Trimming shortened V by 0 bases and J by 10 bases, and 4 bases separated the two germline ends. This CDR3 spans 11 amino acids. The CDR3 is CASSQDGEQFF. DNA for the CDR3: TGCGCCAGCAGCCAAGACGGCGAGCAGTTCTTC.

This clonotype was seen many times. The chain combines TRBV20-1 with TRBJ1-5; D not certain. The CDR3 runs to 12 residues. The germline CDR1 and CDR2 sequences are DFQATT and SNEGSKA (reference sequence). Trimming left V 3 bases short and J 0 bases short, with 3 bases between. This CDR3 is CSASRSNQPQHF. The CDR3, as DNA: TGCAGTGCTAGTCGTAGCAATCAGCCCCAGCATTTT.

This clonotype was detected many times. CDR3 DNA sequence: TGTGCCAGCAGTCCCGCCTATTATGGCTACACCTTC. Protein product: CASSPAYYGYTF. The chain employs TRBV28 and TRBJ1-2; no reliable D call. The CDR3 covers 12 residues. Per the germline V gene, CDR1 is MDHEN and CDR2 is SYDVKM. V dropped 5 bases and J dropped 5 bases, with 9 bases sitting between them.

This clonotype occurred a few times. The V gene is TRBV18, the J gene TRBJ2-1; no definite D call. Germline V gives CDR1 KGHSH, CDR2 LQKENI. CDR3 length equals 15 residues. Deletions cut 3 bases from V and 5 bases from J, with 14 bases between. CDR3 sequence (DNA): TGTGCCAGCTCACCGACACCAGTTGATCACAATGAGCAGTTCTTC. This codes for CASSPTPVDHNEQFF.

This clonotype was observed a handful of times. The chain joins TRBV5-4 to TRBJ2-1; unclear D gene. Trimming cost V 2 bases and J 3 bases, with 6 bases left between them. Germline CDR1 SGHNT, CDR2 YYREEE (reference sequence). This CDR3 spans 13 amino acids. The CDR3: CASSFANYNEQFF. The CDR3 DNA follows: TGTGCCAGCAGCTTTGCCAACTACAATGAGCAGTTCTTC.

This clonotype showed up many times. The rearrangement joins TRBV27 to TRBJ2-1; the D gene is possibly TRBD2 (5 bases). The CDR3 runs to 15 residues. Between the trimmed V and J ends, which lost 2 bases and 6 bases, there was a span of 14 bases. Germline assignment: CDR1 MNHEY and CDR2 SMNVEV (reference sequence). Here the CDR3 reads CASSLGSFHINEQFF. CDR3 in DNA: TGTGCCAGCAGTTTAGGGAGCTTTCATATCAATGAGCAGTTCTTC.

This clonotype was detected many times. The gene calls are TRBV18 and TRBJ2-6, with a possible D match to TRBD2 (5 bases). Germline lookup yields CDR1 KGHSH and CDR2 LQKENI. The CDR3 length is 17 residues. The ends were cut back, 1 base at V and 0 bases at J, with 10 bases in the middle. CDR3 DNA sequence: TGTGCCAGCTCACCACGGTCGGGGAACTCTGGGGCCAACGTCCTGACTTTC. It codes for CASSPRSGNSGANVLTF.

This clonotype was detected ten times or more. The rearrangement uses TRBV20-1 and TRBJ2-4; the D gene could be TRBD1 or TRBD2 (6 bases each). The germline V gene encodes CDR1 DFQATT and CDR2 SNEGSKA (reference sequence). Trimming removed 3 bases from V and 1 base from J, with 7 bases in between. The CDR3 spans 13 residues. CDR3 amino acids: CSASGGAKNIQYF. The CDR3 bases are TGCAGTGCTAGCGGGGGCGCCAAAAACATTCAGTACTTC.

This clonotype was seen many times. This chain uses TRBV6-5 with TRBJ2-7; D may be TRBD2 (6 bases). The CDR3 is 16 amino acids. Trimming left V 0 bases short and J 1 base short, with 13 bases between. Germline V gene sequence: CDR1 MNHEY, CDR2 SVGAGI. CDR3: CASSYSTGSTSYEQYF. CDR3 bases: TGTGCCAGCAGTTACTCGACCGGGAGTACTTCCTACGAGCAGTACTTC.

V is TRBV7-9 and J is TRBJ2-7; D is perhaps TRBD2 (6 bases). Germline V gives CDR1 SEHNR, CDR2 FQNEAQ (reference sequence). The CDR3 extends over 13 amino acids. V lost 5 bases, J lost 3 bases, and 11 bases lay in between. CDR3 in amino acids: CASSPTGVYEQYF. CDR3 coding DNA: TGTGCCAGCAGCCCAACGGGAGTCTACGAGCAGTACTTC. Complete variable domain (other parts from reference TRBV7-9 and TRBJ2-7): DTGVSQNPRHKITKRGQNVTFRCDPISEHNRLYWYRQTLGQGPEFLTYFQNEAQLEKSRLLSDRFSAERPKGSFSTLEIQRTEQGDSAMYLCASSPTGVYEQYFGPGTRLTVT.

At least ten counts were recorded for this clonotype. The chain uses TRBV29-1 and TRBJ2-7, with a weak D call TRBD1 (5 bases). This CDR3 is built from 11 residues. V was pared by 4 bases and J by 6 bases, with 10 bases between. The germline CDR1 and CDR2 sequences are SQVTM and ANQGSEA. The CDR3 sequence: CSVVTGLEQYF. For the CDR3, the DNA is TGCAGCGTTGTAACAGGTCTCGAGCAGTACTTC.

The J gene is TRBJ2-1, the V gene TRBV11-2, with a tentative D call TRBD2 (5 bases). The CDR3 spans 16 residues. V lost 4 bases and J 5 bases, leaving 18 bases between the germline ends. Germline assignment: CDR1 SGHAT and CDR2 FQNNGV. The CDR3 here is CASSSFPPRTDNEQFF. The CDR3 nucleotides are TGTGCCAGCAGCTCATTCCCGCCTAGGACTGACAATGAGCAGTTCTTC. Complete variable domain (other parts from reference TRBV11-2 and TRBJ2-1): EAGVAQSPRYKIIEKRQSVAFWCNPISGHATLYWYQQILGQGPKLLIQFQNNGVVDDSQLPKDRFSAERLKGVDSTLKIQPAKLEDSAVYLCASSSFPPRTDNEQFFGPGTRLTVL.

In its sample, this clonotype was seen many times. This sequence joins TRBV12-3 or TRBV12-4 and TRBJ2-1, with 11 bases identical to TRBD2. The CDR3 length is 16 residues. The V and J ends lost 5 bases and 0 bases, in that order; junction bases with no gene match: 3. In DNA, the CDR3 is TGTGCCAGCAGTCCGGGACTAGCGGTCTCCTACAATGAGCAGTTCTTC. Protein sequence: CASSPGLAVSYNEQFF.

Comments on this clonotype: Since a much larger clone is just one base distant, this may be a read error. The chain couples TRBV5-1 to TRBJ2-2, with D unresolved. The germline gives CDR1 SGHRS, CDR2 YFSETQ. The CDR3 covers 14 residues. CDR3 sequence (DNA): TGCACCAGCAGCTTGGCGAGAACGACCGGGGAGCTGTTTTTT. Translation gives CTSSLARTTGELFF.

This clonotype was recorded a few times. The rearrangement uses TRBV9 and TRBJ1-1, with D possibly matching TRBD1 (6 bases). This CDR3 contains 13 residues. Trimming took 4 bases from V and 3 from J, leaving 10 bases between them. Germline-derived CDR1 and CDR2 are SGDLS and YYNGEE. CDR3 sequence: CASSSRGDTEAFF. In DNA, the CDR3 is TGTGCCAGCAGCTCCAGGGGTGACACTGAAGCTTTCTTT.

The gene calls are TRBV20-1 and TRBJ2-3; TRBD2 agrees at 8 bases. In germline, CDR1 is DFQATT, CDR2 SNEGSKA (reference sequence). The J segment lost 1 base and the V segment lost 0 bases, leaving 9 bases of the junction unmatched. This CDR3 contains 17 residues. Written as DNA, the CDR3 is TGCAGTGCTAGAGATGCCCGACTAGCGAACGGCACAGATACGCAGTATTTT. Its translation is CSARDARLANGTDTQYF.

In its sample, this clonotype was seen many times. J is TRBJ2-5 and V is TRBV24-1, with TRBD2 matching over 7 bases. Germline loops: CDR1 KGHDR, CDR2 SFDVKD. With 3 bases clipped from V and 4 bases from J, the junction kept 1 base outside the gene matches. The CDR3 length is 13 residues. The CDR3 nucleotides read TGTGCCACCAGTGATGTAGCGGGAGAGACCCAGTACTTC. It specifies CATSDVAGETQYF.

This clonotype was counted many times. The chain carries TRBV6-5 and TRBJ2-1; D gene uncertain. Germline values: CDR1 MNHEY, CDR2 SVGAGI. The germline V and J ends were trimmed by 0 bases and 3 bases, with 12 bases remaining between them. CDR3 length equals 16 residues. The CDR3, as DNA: TGTGCCAGCAGTTACTCGATCGGGCAGGTCTACAATGAGCAGTTCTTC. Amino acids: CASSYSIGQVYNEQFF.

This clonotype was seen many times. The CDR3 DNA reads TGTGCCATCAGTAAAGGACAGGGGGAGACCCAGTACTTC. Its translation is CAISKGQGETQYF. The rearrangement joins TRBV10-3 to TRBJ2-5, with 9 bases that match TRBD1. Germline lookup yields CDR1 ENHRY and CDR2 SYGVKD. The length of the CDR3 is 13 residues. V lost 5 bases and J lost 5; bases outside the gene matches: 3.